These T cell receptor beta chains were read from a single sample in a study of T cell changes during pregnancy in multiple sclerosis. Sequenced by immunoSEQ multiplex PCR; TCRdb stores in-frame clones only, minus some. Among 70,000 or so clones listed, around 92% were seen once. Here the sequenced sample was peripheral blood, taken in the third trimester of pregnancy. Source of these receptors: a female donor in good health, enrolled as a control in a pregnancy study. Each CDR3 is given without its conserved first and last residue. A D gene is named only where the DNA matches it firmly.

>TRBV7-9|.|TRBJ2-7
ASSSEMNYEQY
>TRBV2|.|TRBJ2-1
ASSETYGNEQF
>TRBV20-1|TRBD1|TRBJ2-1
SARQGDEQF
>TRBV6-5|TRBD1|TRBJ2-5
ASSSTKGARETQY
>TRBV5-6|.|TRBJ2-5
ASSLARQGKETQY
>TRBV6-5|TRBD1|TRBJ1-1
ASRYRDRGLNTEAF
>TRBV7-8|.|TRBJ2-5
ASSETEVGKTQY
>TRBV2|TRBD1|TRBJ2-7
ASFFGTGNYEQY
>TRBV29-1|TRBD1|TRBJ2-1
SVHSVTGGTYNEQF
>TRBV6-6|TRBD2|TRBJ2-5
ASSSIGSGRTQY
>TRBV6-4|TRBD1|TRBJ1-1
ASSIQGGTEAF
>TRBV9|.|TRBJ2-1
ASSIKGNEQF
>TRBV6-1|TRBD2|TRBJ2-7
ASTSGTSEHEQY
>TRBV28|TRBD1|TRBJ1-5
ASGTEDRGSQH
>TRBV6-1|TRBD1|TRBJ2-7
ASSVRTGPGREQY
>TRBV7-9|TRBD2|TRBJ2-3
ASSLGEGRNTDTQY
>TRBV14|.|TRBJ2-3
ASSQRASGTDTQY
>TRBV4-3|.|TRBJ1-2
ASSQTGSYGYT
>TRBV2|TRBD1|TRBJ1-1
ASSEQGANTEAF
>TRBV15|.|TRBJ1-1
ATSPRTRAENTEAF
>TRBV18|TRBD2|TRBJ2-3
ASSGGVETEWTADTQY
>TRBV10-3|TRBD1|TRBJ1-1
AIRAQGALGGEAF
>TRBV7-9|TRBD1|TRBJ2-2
ASSLGQGDTGELF
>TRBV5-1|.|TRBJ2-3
ASSLRTDLTDTQY
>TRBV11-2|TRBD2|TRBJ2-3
ASSSGRDPDTQY
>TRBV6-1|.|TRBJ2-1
ASNPIRTLNEQF
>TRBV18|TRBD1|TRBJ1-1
ASSPGQAGLIGTEAF
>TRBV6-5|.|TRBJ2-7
ASRRQRGSEQY
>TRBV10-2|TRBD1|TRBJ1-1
ASRRGQGNTEAF
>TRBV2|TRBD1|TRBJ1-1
ASSERSQGARKAF
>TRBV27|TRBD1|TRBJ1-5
ASRQDRGGQPQH
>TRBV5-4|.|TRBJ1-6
ASSLQGSHSPLH
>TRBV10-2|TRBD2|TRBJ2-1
ASSSSGSLYNEQF
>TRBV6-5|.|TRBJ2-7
ASCPGSAPSYEQY
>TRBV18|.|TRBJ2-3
ASSQKQGYTQY
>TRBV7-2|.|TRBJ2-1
ASSPNRVGEQF
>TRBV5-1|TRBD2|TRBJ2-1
ASSFKLAGSLNEQF